This TCR beta chain was documented in a study of regulatory T cells in long-lasting Graves disease. Study conclusions and caveats: Peripheral blood alone, not thyroid tissue, underwent study.

Germline assignment: CDR1 SGHRS and CDR2 YFSETQ. CDR3 length equals 15 residues. V gave up 4 bases and J gave up 5 bases; unmatched junction bases: 11. Described time point: persistent/refractory GD, antithyroid drugs over 5 years with positive TRAb. Extracted RNA from PBMCs served as the source of the TCR library. The guidelines of the American Thyroid Association were the basis for diagnosing Graves' disease. iRepertoire HTBI primers and Arm-PCR of CDR3 regions built TCR beta libraries. Via MiXCR, TCRdb re-called the multiplex PCR reads, giving one row per CDR3 protein. The table shows about 340,000 distinct CDR3 sequences, with 15% to 20% occurring only once. This clonotype came up a few times. Its target is not known.

The sequence was obtained from a female donor with Graves disease. The sample was peripheral blood mononuclear cells (PBMCs), taken when the disease was refractory, from a patient treated with antithyroid drugs. This rearrangement joins TRBV5-1 to TRBJ1-2, with 7 positions matching TRBD1. The CDR3 DNA is TGCGCCAGCAGCGCATCCGGGACAGCCGCATATGGCTACACCTTC. It specifies CASSASGTAAYGYTF.